One and the same sample provided the 5 T cell receptor beta chains below, sequenced in a study of identical twins. TCRdb reprocessed the 5' RACE reads via MiXCR and lists one record per CDR3 protein. The sample comprises approximately 220,000 distinct CDR3 sequences, around 6.9% of which are singletons, and around 2.1% rests with the top ten. This same sample was also taken into another study, of yellow fever vaccine responses in identical twins.

Sequencing input: memory (CD45RO+) T cells sorted from blood. The receptors were sampled from a woman between 18 and 29 years old in good health.

This clonotype was recorded at least ten times. The chain combines TRBV7-9 with TRBJ1-1; tentative D call: TRBD1 (6 bases). Germline-derived CDR1 and CDR2 are SEHNR and FQNEAQ (reference sequence). V was pared by 5 bases and J by 3 bases, with 13 bases between. The CDR3 loop spans 14 amino acids. The CDR3 sequence: CASSPRGADTEAFF. The CDR3 nucleotides read TGTGCCAGCAGCCCTCGGGGGGCCGACACTGAAGCTTTCTTT.

For this clonotype: In this CDR3 the conserved last residue, phenylalanine or tryptophan, is missing, so a read error is likely. CDR3 residues: CASSSGDSLNTEAFS. The CDR3 DNA is TGCGCCAGCAGCTCTGGGGACTCATTGAACACTGAAGCTTTCTCT. The chain combines TRBV5-1 with TRBJ1-1; perhaps TRBD1 as D (5 bases). The germline V and J ends were trimmed by 3 bases and 0 bases, with 12 bases remaining between them. CDR1 and CDR2 (germline): SGHRS, YFSETQ. This CDR3 has 15 residues.

The chain has TRBV13 and TRBJ2-1; D perhaps matches TRBD1 (8 bases). This CDR3 spans 15 amino acids. CDR1 is PRHDT, CDR2 FYEKMQ, per germline (reference sequence). Trimming stripped 6 bases from V and 0 bases from J, with 12 bases between. This CDR3 reads CASRNRGGSYNEQFF. The CDR3 DNA is TGTGCCAGCAGAAACAGGGGGGGCTCCTACAATGAGCAGTTCTTC.

This clonotype was observed a handful of times. The chain employs TRBV15 and TRBJ2-7; the D is unclear. Between the trimmed V and J ends, which lost 0 bases and 0 bases, there was a span of 6 bases. Germline V gives CDR1 LNHNV, CDR2 YYDKDF (reference sequence). The CDR3 is 14 residues long. CDR3 amino acids: CATSRDRVSYEQYF. The CDR3 nucleotides are TGTGCCACCAGCAGAGATCGTGTCTCCTACGAGCAGTACTTC. The variable domain in full, with the rest retrieved from reference TRBV15 and TRBJ2-7, is DAMVIQNPRYQVTQFGKPVTLSCSQTLNHNVMYWYQQKSSQAPKLLFHYYDKDFNNEADTPDNFQSRRPNTSFCFLDIRSPGLGDTAMYLCATSRDRVSYEQYFGPGTRLTVT.

The J gene is TRBJ2-1, the V gene TRBV14; 8 bases are a match to TRBD1. Germline CDR1 SGHDN, CDR2 FVKESK. This CDR3 comprises 16 residues. The trim removed 1 base at V and 7 bases at J, leaving 9 bases unmatched. The CDR3, as DNA: TGTGCCAGCAGCCAAGTAGGGTCAACAGGGGGTAATGAGCAGTTCTTC. It encodes CASSQVGSTGGNEQFF. The full variable domain, in which reference TRBV14 and TRBJ2-1 provide the parts outside the CDR3, is EAGVTQFPSHSVIEKGQTVTLRCDPISGHDNLYWYRRVMGKEIKFLLHFVKESKQDESGMPNNRFLAERTGGTYSTLKVQPAELEDSGVYFCASSQVGSTGGNEQFFGPGTRLTVL.